These 18 T cell receptor beta chains originate from one sample sequenced in a study of blood T cell repertoires in COVID-19. The repertoire was sequenced with immunoSEQ multiplex PCR; TCRdb's copy has only in-frame clones and lacks some. The sample gives 120,000 or so clones, approximately 82% of which show up once; over 9.5% is in the top ten. Sequencing was carried out using peripheral blood. These TCRs come from a man in his 60s with acute or convalescent COVID-19.

This rearrangement joins TRBV4-1 to TRBJ1-2; TRBD1 is a possible D gene (5 bases). Trimming left V 2 bases short and J 3 bases short, with 13 bases between. CDR1 and CDR2 (germline): MGHRA, YSYEKL. The CDR3 totals 15 residues. The DNA for the CDR3 is TGCGCCAGCAGCCAACGGCGGCAGGGCGACTATGGCTACACCTTC. The encoded protein is CASSQRRQGDYGYTF.

The V gene is TRBV10-3, the J gene TRBJ1-3, with 9 bases identical to TRBD1. The CDR3 is 17 residues long. Germline V gene sequence: CDR1 ENHRY, CDR2 SYGVKD. J lost 2 bases, V lost 6 bases, and 11 bases had no gene match. CDR3 region: CAISPGQGFVAGNTIYF. The DNA of the CDR3 is TGTGCCATCAGCCCGGGACAGGGCTTTGTCGCTGGAAACACCATATATTTT.

In DNA, the CDR3 is TGTGCCAGCAGGGGGACAACTGGAGGCAATCAGCCCCAGCATTTT. It codes for CASRGTTGGNQPQHF. This chain uses TRBV2 with TRBJ1-5, with D maybe TRBD1 (6 bases). Trimming removed 6 bases from V and 2 bases from J, with 14 bases in between. CDR1 and CDR2 (germline): SNHLY, FYNNEI. This CDR3 has 15 residues.

The rearrangement links TRBV28 to TRBJ2-3, with D possibly matching TRBD2 (6 bases). V lost 11 bases to trimming and J lost 3 bases, with 9 bases between them. The CDR3 sequence is 11 residues long. From germline, CDR1 is MDHEN and CDR2 SYDVKM. CDR3 bases: TGTGCCGTTGCGGGGACAGATACGCAGTATTTT. It is translated as CAVAGTDTQYF.

The sample holds one count of this clone. DNA for the CDR3: TGCGCCAGCAGCAACCGCAACCTGACTAGCGGGAGGATCGGTGAGCAGTTCTTC. Translated, it gives CASSNRNLTSGRIGEQFF. This rearrangement joins TRBV5-1 to TRBJ2-1, with 13 bases aligning to TRBD2. In germline, CDR1 is SGHRS, CDR2 YFSETQ. This CDR3 is 18 amino acids long. V dropped 4 bases and J dropped 9; count of bases not matched to a gene: 16.

This clone was found a few times. The same CDR3 also results from other DNA sequences found in this sample. V usage is TRBV5-6 and J usage is TRBJ2-7; D may be TRBD2 (6 bases). Trimming took off 2 bases at V and 4 bases at J, with 13 bases between the two ends. This CDR3 is 14 amino acids long. Per the germline V gene, CDR1 is SGHDT and CDR2 is YYEEEE. In DNA, the CDR3 is TGTGCCAGCAGCTTAGGAGGGGACTTTTACGAGCAGTACTTC. Translation gives CASSLGGDFYEQYF.

The V gene is TRBV5-1, the J gene TRBJ2-1; D not certain. Germline CDR1 reads SGHRS; CDR2 reads YFSETQ. This CDR3 comprises 15 residues. With 0 bases removed from V and 3 bases from J, the gap between germline ends came to 10 bases. The DNA for the CDR3 is TGCGCCAGCAGCTTGGCCGTGAACAGCTACAATGAGCAGTTCTTC. Translation gives CASSLAVNSYNEQFF.

The rearrangement joins TRBV6-1 to TRBJ1-2; 7 bases line up with TRBD1. Unmatched junction bases numbered 4, after V lost 2 bases and J lost 4 bases. CDR3 length: 14 residues. CDR1 and CDR2 (germline): MNHNS, SASEGT. The CDR3 nucleotides are TGTGCCAGCAGTGAAAACAGGGGAGTCTATGGCTACACCTTC. Translated: CASSENRGVYGYTF.

This clone was counted once. The J gene is TRBJ2-7, the V gene TRBV7-9; possibly TRBD1 for D (6 bases). There are 14 residues in the CDR3. V lost 1 base, J lost 5 bases, and 12 bases lay in between. Germline V CDR1 and CDR2: SEHNR, FQNEAQ (reference sequence). CDR3 in DNA: TGTGCCAGCAGCTTAGGGGACACTTTGGACGAGCAGTACTTC. Translating gives CASSLGDTLDEQYF.

The genes are TRBV4-1 and TRBJ1-5, with TRBD1 as a possible D gene (5 bases). The CDR3 spans 16 residues. The germline CDR1 and CDR2 sequences are MGHRA and YSYEKL. V gave up 0 bases and J gave up 1 base, with 10 bases separating them. This CDR3 is CASSQEWAGSNQPQHF. The CDR3 DNA sequence: TGCGCCAGCAGCCAAGAATGGGCAGGGAGCAATCAGCCCCAGCATTTT.

The V gene is TRBV9, the J gene TRBJ1-2; unclear D gene. The CDR3 loop spans 13 amino acids. In germline, CDR1 is SGDLS, CDR2 YYNGEE. The V end lost 1 base, the J end lost 6 bases, and 10 bases lay between the germline ends. Written as DNA, the CDR3 is TGTGCCAGCAGCGTATCCAGACTTCATGGCTACACCTTC. Translation gives CASSVSRLHGYTF.

V and J are TRBV24-1 and TRBJ1-5, with D unclear. Germline V CDR1 and CDR2: KGHDR, SFDVKD. V lost 9 bases to trimming and J lost 4 bases, with 9 bases between them. The CDR3 length is 12 residues. The CDR3 DNA follows: TGTGCCACCGGGGAGGGTAATCAGCCCCAGCATTTT. Translated: CATGEGNQPQHF.

The chain recombines TRBV10-3 with TRBJ2-7, with 7 nucleotides matching TRBD1. The CDR3 is made up of 13 amino acids. The trim removed 4 bases at V and 1 base at J, leaving 1 base unmatched. The V gene's germline CDR1 is ENHRY and CDR2 SYGVKD. The DNA for the CDR3 is TGTGCCATCAGTGGGGGACAGTCCTACGAGCAGTACTTC. It specifies CAISGGQSYEQYF.

V gene TRBV7-2 combines with J gene TRBJ2-6; D not certain. This CDR3 region has 14 residues. With 3 bases removed from V and 4 bases from J, the gap between germline ends came to 7 bases. CDR1 is SGHTA and CDR2 is FQGNSA in the germline V gene. CDR3 region: CASSLFSGANVLTF. The CDR3 nucleotides read TGTGCCAGCAGCTTGTTTAGCGGGGCCAACGTCCTGACTTTC.

The chain links TRBV11-2 to TRBJ2-6; the match to TRBD1 covers 7 bases. The V and J ends lost 2 bases and 0 bases, in that order; junction bases with no gene match: 7. Germline CDR1 reads SGHAT; CDR2 reads FQNNGV. There are 18 residues in the CDR3. The chain's CDR3 is CASSLQQGKSSGANVLTF. The CDR3 nucleotides read TGTGCCAGCAGCTTACAACAGGGGAAGAGCTCTGGGGCCAACGTCCTGACTTTC.

This clone showed up just a few times. The V and J genes are TRBV7-8 and TRBJ2-7, with TRBD1 matching over 9 bases. Germline V lookup: CDR1 SGHVS, CDR2 FQNEAQ. The CDR3 has 15 residues. J lost 0 bases, V lost 3 bases, and 3 bases had no gene match. CDR3 sequence reads: CASSFRDRASYEQYF. CDR3 sequence (DNA): TGTGCCAGCAGCTTCCGGGACAGGGCCTCCTACGAGCAGTACTTC.

The chain is built from TRBV4-1 and TRBJ1-1; D call uncertain. Germline V CDR1 and CDR2: MGHRA, YSYEKL. The CDR3 spans 14 residues. V lost 0 bases and J 11 bases, leaving 16 bases between the germline ends. The CDR3 sequence is CASSQDRTEGLAFF. The CDR3 bases are TGCGCCAGCAGCCAAGATCGGACCGAGGGCCTGGCTTTCTTT.

The chain has TRBV18 and TRBJ1-1, with 8 nucleotides matching TRBD1. V shed 5 bases, J shed 5 bases, and the junction held 16 bases outside the gene matches. The CDR3 has 17 residues. Germline V lookup: CDR1 KGHSH, CDR2 LQKENI. CDR3 DNA: TGTGCCAGCTCAGTTACCGGGACAGGCTCTGGAGGGACTGAAGCTTTCTTT. This translates into CASSVTGTGSGGTEAFF.